These 32 T cell receptor beta chains were sequenced from one sample in a study of cytomegalovirus exposure and HLA in healthy donors. PCR primers comprised 60 Vbeta and 13 Jbeta primers. Here immunoSEQ multiplex PCR was the method, and the copy in TCRdb shows in-frame clones only, minus some. The sample has some 150,000 clones; 65% to 90% are singletons. The sequenced sample was PBMCs. These receptors were taken from a woman under 40 in good health and CMV-seronegative.

The chain employs TRBV11-2 and TRBJ1-4; D not resolved. The V end was cut by 0 bases, the J end by 0 bases, with 8 bases between. Per the germline V gene, CDR1 is SGHAT and CDR2 is FQNNGV. CDR3 length equals 16 residues. In nucleotides, the CDR3 is TGTGCCAGCAGCTTAGATCGGTGGTCAACTAATGAAAAACTGTTTTTT. It translates to CASSLDRWSTNEKLFF. Full variable domain (remainder filled in from reference TRBV11-2 and TRBJ1-4): EAGVAQSPRYKIIEKRQSVAFWCNPISGHATLYWYQQILGQGPKLLIQFQNNGVVDDSQLPKDRFSAERLKGVDSTLKIQPAKLEDSAVYLCASSLDRWSTNEKLFFGSGTQLSVL.

The chain uses TRBV9 and TRBJ2-1; 11 nucleotides line up with TRBD2. V was pared by 0 bases and J by 9 bases, with 5 bases of the junction left unmatched. The CDR3 has 15 amino acids. Per the germline V gene, CDR1 is SGDLS and CDR2 is YYNGEE. This CDR3 reads CASSVGSGGVLEQFF. CDR3 coding DNA: TGTGCCAGCAGCGTAGGTAGCGGGGGGGTCCTTGAGCAGTTCTTC. Looking up the rest from reference TRBV9 and TRBJ2-1 gives the full variable domain: DSGVTQTPKHLITATGQRVTLRCSPRSGDLSVYWYQQSLDQGLQFLIQYYNGEERAKGNILERFSAQQFPDLHSELNLSSLELGDSALYFCASSVGSGGVLEQFFGPGTRLTVL.

This clone was seen at least ten times. J is TRBJ2-3 and V is TRBV5-1; 7 bases fit TRBD1. The length of the CDR3 is 20 residues. J lost 4 bases, V lost 4 bases, and 24 bases had no gene match. CDR1 is SGHRS, CDR2 YFSETQ, per germline. CDR3 residues: CASSPEPGQSDSGRADTQYF. Written as DNA, the CDR3 is TGCGCCAGCAGCCCCGAGCCGGGACAGTCGGATTCTGGGCGAGCAGATACGCAGTATTTT.

The V gene is TRBV7-9, the J gene TRBJ1-4; D unresolved. Germline-derived CDR1 and CDR2 are SEHNR and FQNEAQ (reference sequence). V was cut by 3 bases and J by 7 bases, with 9 bases left in between. This CDR3 has 13 residues. The CDR3, as DNA: TGTGCCAGCAGCTTGGCGGCGAGTGAAAAACTGTTTTTT. The encoded protein is CASSLAASEKLFF. Supplemented by reference TRBV7-9 and TRBJ1-4, the full variable domain reads DTGVSQNPRHKITKRGQNVTFRCDPISEHNRLYWYRQTLGQGPEFLTYFQNEAQLEKSRLLSDRFSAERPKGSFSTLEIQRTEQGDSAMYLCASSLAASEKLFFGSGTQLSVL.

The chain links TRBV5-1 to TRBJ1-6; D possibly corresponds to TRBD1 (5 bases). Germline V gene sequence: CDR1 SGHRS, CDR2 YFSETQ. This CDR3 region has 14 residues. V was cut by 0 bases and J by 10 bases, with 11 bases left in between. This CDR3 reads CASSLGWGNSPLHF. CDR3 DNA: TGCGCCAGCAGCTTGGGTTGGGGCAACTCACCCCTCCACTTT.

V usage is TRBV19 and J usage is TRBJ2-2, with 9 bases matching TRBD1. Germline V gene data show CDR1 as LNHDA and CDR2 as SQIVND (reference sequence). The CDR3 consists of 14 residues. V lost 7 bases and J lost 6; bases outside the gene matches: 6. The CDR3 DNA reads as TGTGCCAGTACCGGGACAGGGTTCCCCGGGGAGCTGTTTTTT. It is translated as CASTGTGFPGELFF.

Here the CDR3 reads CASSSTPRETQYF. DNA for the CDR3: TGTGCCAGCAGTTCGACTCCCCGGGAGACCCAGTACTTC. This rearrangement joins TRBV27 to TRBJ2-5; no firm D call. The CDR3 has 13 residues. Trimming cost V 4 bases and J 5 bases, with 11 bases left between them. Germline V lookup: CDR1 MNHEY, CDR2 SMNVEV (reference sequence).

The V call is TRBV4-1, the J call TRBJ1-5, with TRBD1 as a possible D gene (6 bases). Trimming removed 0 bases from V and 1 base from J, with 7 bases in between. This CDR3 is built from 15 residues. Germline V gene data show CDR1 as MGHRA and CDR2 as YSYEKL. CDR3 in amino acids: CASSQDRGSNQPQHF. DNA for the CDR3: TGCGCCAGCAGCCAAGACAGGGGAAGCAATCAGCCCCAGCATTTT.

V usage is TRBV18 and J usage is TRBJ2-5; D ambiguous. CDR3 size: 14 residues. Trimming cost V 3 bases and J 5 bases, with 13 bases left between them. Germline CDR1 reads KGHSH; CDR2 reads LQKENI. The CDR3 coding sequence is TGTGCCAGCTCACCGCCAATCAGTCCGGAGACCCAGTACTTC. This encodes CASSPPISPETQYF. Full variable domain (remainder filled in from reference TRBV18 and TRBJ2-5): NAGVMQNPRHLVRRRGQEARLRCSPMKGHSHVYWYRQLPEEGLKFMVYLQKENIIDESGMPKERFSAEFPKEGPSILRIQQVVRGDSAAYFCASSPPISPETQYFGPGTRLLVL.

CDR3 nucleotides: TGCAGCGTCCCCGACTCAGATGGCTACACCTTC. Translation: CSVPDSDGYTF. V usage is TRBV29-1 and J usage is TRBJ1-2; D ambiguous. The germline V gene encodes CDR1 SQVTM and CDR2 ANQGSEA. V lost 6 bases and J lost 6, with 11 bases in between. This CDR3 spans 11 amino acids.

The V gene is TRBV5-1, the J gene TRBJ2-3, with 9 positions matching TRBD2. Germline-derived CDR1 and CDR2 are SGHRS and YFSETQ. The V gene end was trimmed by 0 bases and the J gene end by 0 bases; junction bases not matched to a gene: 14. This CDR3 is built from 20 residues. CDR3 in amino acids: CASSLVASGAALSSTDTQYF. In nucleotides, the CDR3 is TGCGCCAGCAGCTTGGTTGCTAGCGGGGCTGCACTTTCTAGCACAGATACGCAGTATTTT.

This sequence joins TRBV5-6 and TRBJ2-2; 11 nucleotides match TRBD1. The V gene's germline CDR1 is SGHDT and CDR2 YYEEEE. This CDR3 has 14 amino acids. V shed 2 bases and J 9 bases; nucleotides not matched to a gene: 3. The CDR3 loop is CASSLGTGGRELFF. Written as DNA, the CDR3 is TGTGCCAGCAGCTTAGGGACAGGGGGTCGGGAGCTGTTTTTT.

This clone has a single count. V usage is TRBV7-9 and J usage is TRBJ2-7, with 8 bases identical to TRBD1. The CDR3 has 14 residues. The germline gives CDR1 SEHNR, CDR2 FQNEAQ (reference sequence). Trimming at V came to 5 bases and at J to 3 bases, leaving 6 bases not matched to a gene. The CDR3 DNA reads TGTGCCAGCAGCCGCCGGACAGGGTTCTACGAGCAGTACTTC. Translating it yields CASSRRTGFYEQYF.

This chain joins TRBV6-4 and TRBJ1-2, with TRBD1 matching 8 bases. With V trimmed by 3 bases and J by 0 bases, 6 bases remained unmatched. Germline CDR1 and CDR2: MRHNA and SNTAGT. The CDR3 spans 16 residues. CDR3 sequence: CASSEQGGIPNYGYTF. CDR3 DNA: TGTGCCAGCAGTGAACAGGGGGGGATTCCTAACTATGGCTACACCTTC.

This clone was seen a few times. This chain connects TRBV4-2 to TRBJ2-4; 7 bases agree with TRBD1. CDR1 and CDR2 from the germline V gene are LGHNA and YNFKEQ. CDR3 length: 15 amino acids. The ends lost 4 bases at V and 5 bases at J; junction bases unmatched: 8. The DNA of the CDR3 is TGTGCCAGCAGCCCTAACCGGGACAGACAAAACATTCAGTACTTC. This codes for CASSPNRDRQNIQYF.

This clone turned up a few times. V is TRBV6-6 and J is TRBJ2-3, with 9 bases aligning to TRBD2. Germline CDR1 MNHNY, CDR2 SVGAGI (reference sequence). Germline trimming cut 10 bases from V and 3 bases from J; bases unmatched to any gene: 14. The CDR3 has 16 amino acids. The CDR3 DNA is TGTGCCACCTCGTCTAGCGGGAACTTGGGTACAGATACGCAGTATTTT. Protein sequence: CATSSSGNLGTDTQYF.

The chain joins TRBV5-1 to TRBJ2-7; the match to TRBD1 covers 7 bases. Germline V gene lookup returns CDR1 SGHRS and CDR2 YFSETQ. The V segment lost 3 bases and the J segment 3 bases; nucleotides outside the gene matches: 9. The CDR3 has 15 amino acids. The CDR3 bases are TGCGCCAGCAGCTCCCCCGGGACAGTCAGCTACGAGCAGTACTTC. Translation gives CASSSPGTVSYEQYF.

V gene TRBV2 combines with J gene TRBJ2-1; 8 positions match TRBD1. The CDR3 loop spans 12 amino acids. Unmatched junction bases numbered 2, after V lost 5 bases and J lost 8 bases. From germline, CDR1 is SNHLY and CDR2 FYNNEI. The CDR3 DNA reads TGTGCCAGCAGTCCAGGGGGCCATGAGCAGTTCTTC. This translates into CASSPGGHEQFF. Together with reference TRBV2 and TRBJ2-1, the CDR3 gives the full variable domain: EPEVTQTPSHQVTQMGQEVILRCVPISNHLYFYWYRQILGQKVEFLVSFYNNEISEKSEIFDDQFSVERPDGSNFTLKIRSTKLEDSAMYFCASSPGGHEQFFGPGTRLTVL.

The V and J genes are TRBV14 and TRBJ2-4; 9 bases match TRBD1. Trimming at V came to 5 bases and at J to 6 bases, leaving 2 bases not matched to a gene. There are 13 residues in the CDR3. Germline V lookup: CDR1 SGHDN, CDR2 FVKESK. DNA of the CDR3: TGTGCCAGCAGCAAGGGACAGGGAAACATTCAGTACTTC. This gives the protein CASSKGQGNIQYF.

This clone was seen more than once but under ten times. This sequence joins TRBV30 and TRBJ1-6, with a tentative D call TRBD1 (5 bases). V was cut by 5 bases and J by 0 bases, with 14 bases left in between. This CDR3 has 16 residues. Germline loops: CDR1 GTSNPN, CDR2 SVGIG (reference sequence). CDR3 nucleotide sequence: TGTGCCTGGGACGCAGGGTCCCGCTCCTATAATTCACCCCTCCACTTT. This translates into CAWDAGSRSYNSPLHF.

This clone was observed a few times. The J gene is TRBJ1-1, the V gene TRBV6-1, with 10 bases lining up with TRBD1. The ends lost 7 bases at V and 5 bases at J; junction bases unmatched: 10. Germline loops: CDR1 MNHNS, CDR2 SASEGT. The CDR3 length is 15 residues. The CDR3 DNA reads TGTGCCAGCACCCCGACAGGGGGCAGGAGTACTGAAGCTTTCTTT. Amino acids: CASTPTGGRSTEAFF.

The rearrangement uses TRBV29-1 and TRBJ2-3; D may be TRBD2 (5 bases). V was pared by 4 bases and J by 3 bases, with 11 bases between. Germline CDR1 SQVTM, CDR2 ANQGSEA. The CDR3 spans 13 residues. The CDR3 region has the DNA TGCAGCGTTGCGCTAGCCGGGACAGATACGCAGTATTTT. Translated: CSVALAGTDTQYF.

V gene TRBV20-1 combines with J gene TRBJ2-1; unclear D gene. The V gene's germline CDR1 is DFQATT and CDR2 SNEGSKA (reference sequence). V was trimmed by 0 bases and J by 8 bases, leaving 5 bases between them. The length of the CDR3 is 11 residues. The CDR3 DNA is TGCAGTGCTAGAGATGCGGATGAGCAGTTCTTC. Its translation: CSARDADEQFF.

The V call is TRBV12-5, the J call TRBJ2-1, with 9 bases identical to TRBD2. CDR3 length equals 16 residues. CDR1 and CDR2 (germline): LGHNT, FRNRAP. V shed 2 bases, J shed 2 bases, and the junction held 4 bases outside the gene matches. The chain's CDR3 is CASGLRPSGAYNEQFF. CDR3 sequence (DNA): TGTGCTAGTGGTTTGCGTCCTAGCGGGGCCTACAATGAGCAGTTCTTC. Full variable domain (outside the CDR3, taken from reference TRBV12-5 and TRBJ2-1): DARVTQTPRHKVTEMGQEVTMRCQPILGHNTVFWYRQTMMQGLELLAYFRNRAPLDDSGMPKDRFSAEMPDATLATLKIQPSEPRDSAVYFCASGLRPSGAYNEQFFGPGTRLTVL.

The table lists this clone with a few counts. The V and J genes are TRBV2 and TRBJ1-1; D possibly corresponds to TRBD1 (6 bases). Trimming pared 9 bases from V and 7 bases from J, leaving 18 bases between. CDR1 is SNHLY, CDR2 FYNNEI, per germline. The CDR3 loop spans 13 amino acids. The CDR3 sequence is CARSLRGGGEAFF. DNA of the CDR3: TGTGCCAGGTCCTTGAGGGGGGGTGGTGAAGCTTTCTTT.

CDR3 nucleotide sequence: TGCAGCGTTGAGCGGACACCAATCCCCACAGATACGCAGTATTTT. This gives the protein CSVERTPIPTDTQYF. The V call is TRBV29-1, the J call TRBJ2-3, with D possibly TRBD1 on 5 matching bases. Looked up from germline, CDR1 is SQVTM and CDR2 is ANQGSEA. V was trimmed by 3 bases and J by 2 bases, leaving 15 bases between them. This CDR3 has 15 residues.

This clone has a single count. V is TRBV6-1 and J is TRBJ2-7; perhaps TRBD1 as D (6 bases). CDR1 is MNHNS and CDR2 is SASEGT in the germline V gene. CDR3 length: 17 residues. V lost 2 bases, J lost 0 bases, and 17 bases lay in between. The CDR3 loop reads CASSESPDSVSSYEQYF. The CDR3 nucleotides read TGTGCCAGCAGTGAATCACCGGACAGCGTAAGCTCCTACGAGCAGTACTTC.

The chain is built from TRBV5-1 and TRBJ2-1; tentatively, D is TRBD1 (6 bases). V was trimmed by 3 bases and J by 0 bases, leaving 10 bases between them. Germline V gives CDR1 SGHRS, CDR2 YFSETQ. CDR3 size: 15 residues. The CDR3 protein is CASSSTDSSYNEQFF. The CDR3 DNA is TGCGCCAGCAGCTCGACGGACAGCTCCTACAATGAGCAGTTCTTC.

The rearrangement links TRBV10-3 to TRBJ1-2; D gene ambiguous. There are 13 residues in the CDR3. Trimming stripped 6 bases from V and 2 bases from J, with 10 bases between. CDR1 and CDR2 (germline): ENHRY, SYGVKD. CDR3 nucleotides: TGTGCCATCAGCCCGACAATAAACTATGGCTACACCTTC. Protein: CAISPTINYGYTF.

V gene TRBV5-4 combines with J gene TRBJ2-2; maybe TRBD1 (6 bases). Trimming took 2 bases from V and 5 from J, leaving 13 bases between them. The CDR3 has 15 amino acids. Germline loops: CDR1 SGHNT, CDR2 YYREEE (reference sequence). The CDR3: CASSFETGKTGELFF. In DNA, the CDR3 is TGTGCCAGCAGCTTTGAAACAGGGAAAACCGGGGAGCTGTTTTTT.

The CDR3 DNA reads TGTGCCAGCAGCTTAGATTTGGGGGGACAAGAGACCCAGTACTTC. Translation gives CASSLDLGGQETQYF. The chain uses TRBV11-2 and TRBJ2-5, with TRBD2 as a possible D gene (6 bases). Looked up from germline, CDR1 is SGHAT and CDR2 is FQNNGV. The CDR3 runs 15 residues. The V end lost 0 bases, the J end lost 2 bases, and 10 bases lay between the germline ends.

The chain uses TRBV6-5 and TRBJ1-1; 7 bases match TRBD1. V lost 5 bases and J lost 4; bases outside the gene matches: 4. The CDR3 length is 13 residues. The germline CDR1 and CDR2 sequences are MNHEY and SVGAGI. The CDR3 DNA reads TGTGCCAGCAGTCCCCAGGGGGGCACTGAAGCTTTCTTT. Amino acid sequence: CASSPQGGTEAFF.